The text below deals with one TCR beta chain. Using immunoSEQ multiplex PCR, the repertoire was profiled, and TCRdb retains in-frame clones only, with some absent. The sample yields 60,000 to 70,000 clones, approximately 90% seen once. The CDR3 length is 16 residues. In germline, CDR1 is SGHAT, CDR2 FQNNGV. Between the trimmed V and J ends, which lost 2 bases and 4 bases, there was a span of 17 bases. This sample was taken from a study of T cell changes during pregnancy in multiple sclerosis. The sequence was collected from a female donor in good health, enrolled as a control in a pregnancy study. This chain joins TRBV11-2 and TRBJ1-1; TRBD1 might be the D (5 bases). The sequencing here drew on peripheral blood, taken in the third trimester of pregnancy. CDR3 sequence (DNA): TGTGCCAGCAGCTTAACCCACCACCGGGGGGGCACTGAAGCTTTCTTT. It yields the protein CASSLTHHRGGTEAFF.